The 8 T cell receptor beta chains below were found in one sample sequenced in a study of blood T cell repertoires in COVID-19. Repertoires were generated with immunoSEQ multiplex PCR, while TCRdb's copy carries only in-frame clones and drops some. This table holds hundreds of thousands of clones, over 75% found once. Sequenced material: peripheral blood. The receptors originated from an older woman with acute or convalescent COVID-19.

The CDR3 protein is CASSLGQGRAIGAFF. Here the CDR3 DNA reads TGTGCCAGCAGCCTCGGACAGGGTCGCGCTATCGGAGCTTTCTTT. This chain connects TRBV14 to TRBJ1-1, with 8 bases fitting TRBD1. Trimming removed 4 bases from V and 10 bases from J; junction bases left unmatched: 14. This CDR3 is 15 amino acids long. From germline, CDR1 is SGHDN and CDR2 FVKESK. Drawing the rest from reference TRBV14 and TRBJ1-1, the complete variable domain is EAGVTQFPSHSVIEKGQTVTLRCDPISGHDNLYWYRRVMGKEIKFLLHFVKESKQDESGMPNNRFLAERTGGTYSTLKVQPAELEDSGVYFCASSLGQGRAIGAFFGQGTRLTVV.

The chain recombines TRBV27 with TRBJ2-7, with 9 bases aligning to TRBD2. The trim removed 2 bases at V and 5 bases at J, leaving 7 bases unmatched. This CDR3 contains 15 residues. Germline V lookup: CDR1 MNHEY, CDR2 SMNVEV (reference sequence). DNA for the CDR3: TGTGCCAGCAGTTTAGCGGGGGGGCCGGTCGACGAGCAGTACTTC. This encodes CASSLAGGPVDEQYF.

J is TRBJ1-1 and V is TRBV28; D gene unclear. Trimming cost V 3 bases and J 4 bases, with 9 bases left between them. Germline lookup yields CDR1 MDHEN and CDR2 SYDVKM. This CDR3 spans 13 amino acids. The CDR3 sequence: CASSLLGVTEAFF. The CDR3 DNA follows: TGTGCCAGCAGTTTGCTCGGGGTCACTGAAGCTTTCTTT.

This clone was seen a single time. The gene calls are TRBV21-1 and TRBJ2-3; the listed D gene, TRBD2, was not tested against the DNA. TRBV21-1 is marked as a pseudogene. CDR3 length: 21 amino acids. DNA of the CDR3: TGTGCCAGCAGCAAAGTATGCGATCCGGCGGGTAGGGTGTTGAGCACAGATACGCAGTATTTT. Protein: CASSKVCDPAGRVLSTDTQYF.

The chain combines TRBV18 with TRBJ1-4, with 9 bases lining up with TRBD1. The CDR3 consists of 15 residues. Germline assignment: CDR1 KGHSH and CDR2 LQKENI. The trim removed 2 bases at V and 8 bases at J, leaving 6 bases unmatched. The CDR3 spells CASSPKTGGGEKLFF. CDR3 nucleotide sequence: TGTGCCAGCTCACCAAAGACAGGGGGTGGAGAAAAACTGTTTTTT.

This rearrangement joins TRBV30 to TRBJ1-5; possible D gene TRBD1, 6 bases. The CDR3 is 13 amino acids. The germline V gene has CDR1 GTSNPN and CDR2 SVGIG (reference sequence). Trimming took 3 bases from V and 5 from J, leaving 11 bases between them. The CDR3 nucleotides read TGTGCCTGGAGCTCAGGGGCTGATCAGCCCCAGCATTTT. It is translated as CAWSSGADQPQHF. The full variable domain, its missing parts supplied by reference TRBV30 and TRBJ1-5, is SQTIHQWPATLVQPVGSPLSLECTVEGTSNPNLYWYRQAAGRGLQLLFYSVGIGQISSEVPQNLSASRPQDRQFILSSKKLLLSDSGFYLCAWSSGADQPQHFGDGTRLSIL.

J is TRBJ2-4 and V is TRBV19, with 7 bases lining up with TRBD2. Trimming took 0 bases from V and 0 from J; bases not matched to a gene: 20. CDR3 length: 22 amino acids. Germline V gene lookup returns CDR1 LNHDA and CDR2 SQIVND (reference sequence). The DNA for the CDR3 is TGTGCCAGTAGTATAGAATTCGCGGGAGAGCTCGTGAATATTGGAGCCAAAAACATTCAGTACTTC. Translation gives CASSIEFAGELVNIGAKNIQYF.

This rearrangement joins TRBV6-2 or TRBV6-3 to TRBJ2-2, with a weak D call TRBD2 (6 bases). This CDR3 has 15 amino acids. Per germline, CDR1 MNHEY and CDR2 SVGEGT. V was pared by 2 bases and J by 0 bases, with 7 bases between. The DNA of the CDR3 is TGTGCCAGCAGTTACGGCGGGACGAACACCGGGGAGCTGTTTTTT. It specifies CASSYGGTNTGELFF.